The clone carrying this T cell receptor (beta chain) appeared many times. One entry per CDR3 protein, called by TCRdb with MiXCR from the PCR reads. The data show more than 70,000 distinct CDR3 sequences, around a fifth seen once. The sample belongs to a study of molecular identifiers for immune sequencing clone quantification. With 6 bases removed from V and 4 bases from J, the gap between germline ends came to 18 bases. Per germline, CDR1 DFQATT and CDR2 SNEGSKA (reference sequence). CDR3 length equals 14 residues. Sequencing was performed on naive CD8+ T cells from blood, with Jurkat cell RNA spiked in. Indicated subset: FACS-sorted CD8+CD4-CCR7+CD45RA+ naive T cells. The V and J genes are TRBV20-1 and TRBJ1-2; D is possibly TRBD1 (6 bases). This receptor was identified in a human donor in good health. Some libraries in this study had Jurkat cell RNA spiked in. The CDR3 region is CSARSPGDVYGYTF. The CDR3 coding sequence is TGCAGTGCCCGAAGCCCAGGGGACGTCTATGGCTACACCTTC.